A selection of T cell receptor beta chains follows, all from one sample in a study of T cells in Graves' hyperthyroidism and ophthalmopathy. A single record per CDR3 protein comes from TCRdb applying MiXCR to the multiplex PCR reads. The sample has 400,000 to 500,000 distinct CDR3 sequences, roughly 15% seen once. The specimen was blood. Receptors were obtained from a woman between 18 and 29 years old with Graves' hyperthyroidism. The CDR3 runs from the conserved cysteine through the conserved F or W. The order of the fields is clone size, D gene, V gene, J gene, CDR3 DNA, CDR3 protein. The D gene is left open where the match is weak. Expanded clones get a size class; other rows say once, few or many, or leave the size out.

>many|-|TRBV29-1|TRBJ2-4
TGCAGCCCTGGGTGGCAGCGATTAGCCAAAAACATTCAGTACTTC
CSPGWQRLAKNIQYF
>-|-|TRBV7-3|TRBJ2-1
TGTGCCAGCAGCTTTCCCGGCAGGGGGGGCTATGGTGAGCAGTTCTTC
CASSFPGRGGYGEQFF
>many|TRBD1|TRBV7-8|TRBJ2-1
TGTGCCAGCAGCTACGGACAGGGGTCGATCAATGAGCAGTTCTTC
CASSYGQGSINEQFF
>many|-|TRBV30|TRBJ1-2
TGTGCCTGGAGTGTCAGCGTTAGAACTGGCTACACCTTC
CAWSVSVRTGYTF
>-|TRBD2|TRBV19|TRBJ2-1
TGTGCCAGTAGTATAACTAGCGGGAGGTACAATGAGCAGTTCTTC
CASSITSGRYNEQFF
>-|-|TRBV5-1|TRBJ2-1
TGCGCCAGCAGCTTGGGGCAGAACAATGAGCGGTTCTTC
CASSLGQNNERFF
>few|TRBD1|TRBV6-6|TRBJ1-4
TGTGCCAGCAGTAACTCGGGAACAGGGGCAACTAATGAAAAACTGTTTTTT
CASSNSGTGATNEKLFF
>few|TRBD1|TRBV6-1|TRBJ1-4
TGTGCCAGCAGTCATTCGGACAGGGGGGGAACTAATGAAAAACTGTTTTTT
CASSHSDRGGTNEKLFF
>many|-|TRBV20-1|TRBJ2-5
TGCAGTGCAGTTAGCGGCATCCAAGAGACCCAGTACTTC
CSAVSGIQETQYF
>many|TRBD2|TRBV10-3|TRBJ2-3
TGTGCCATCAGTGGACTAGCGGGTGACACAGATACGCAGTATTTT
CAISGLAGDTDTQYF
>many|-|TRBV6-1|TRBJ2-7
TGTGCCAGCAAGGGTTCACTCACCCTCTACGAGCAGTACTTC
CASKGSLTLYEQYF
>few|-|TRBV13|TRBJ2-3
TGTGCCAGCAGCTTAGGGGGGGAGGATACGCAGTATTTT
CASSLGGEDTQYF
>many|TRBD1|TRBV11-2|TRBJ2-3
TGTGCCAGCTCGGAACAGGGGACCGAGGCAGATACGCAGTATTTT
CASSEQGTEADTQYF
>-|TRBD1|TRBV19|TRBJ2-3
TGTGCCAGTAGTCTGAGGACAGGATCTAGCACAGATACGCAGTATTTT
CASSLRTGSSTDTQYF
>many|-|TRBV30|TRBJ1-1
TGTGCCTGGAGTGTACCCACTGAAGCTTTCTTT
CAWSVPTEAFF
>many|TRBD1|TRBV28|TRBJ2-7
TGTGCCAGCAGTCCGCTAGACAGGGGAATATCCGAGCAGTACTTC
CASSPLDRGISEQYF
>-|-|TRBV29-1|TRBJ1-4
TGCAGCGTTTTACTGGGTGAAAAACTGTTTTTT
CSVLLGEKLFF
>-|-|TRBV7-8|TRBJ1-5
TGTGCCAGCAGCCACCGCGACTATAGCAATCAGCCCCAGCATTTT
CASSHRDYSNQPQHF
>many|TRBD1|TRBV4-1|TRBJ1-1
TGTGCCAGCAGCCGGGACAGGGGGAACACTGAAGCTTTCTTT
CASSRDRGNTEAFF
>many|-|TRBV6-1|TRBJ1-1
TGTGCCAGCCAGCGGGCAGGGCGAGCGAACACTGAAGCTTTCTTT
CASQRAGRANTEAFF
>-|-|TRBV12-3/TRBV12-4|TRBJ1-3
TGTGCCAGCAGTTCGTCGACAGAGCAAACCATATATTTT
CASSSSTEQTIYF
>many|-|TRBV5-1|TRBJ1-1
TGCGCCAGCAGCTTACAGGCAGCGAACACTGAAGCTTTCTTT
CASSLQAANTEAFF
>many|-|TRBV28|TRBJ2-7
TGTGCCAGCAGTTTAACCAGGGCTCAAAGCTCCTACGAGCAGTACTTC
CASSLTRAQSSYEQYF
>-|TRBD2|TRBV27|TRBJ2-5
TGTGCCAGCAGTATGGGGGCGGGAGGGACCCAGTACTTC
CASSMGAGGTQYF
>many|-|TRBV11-2|TRBJ2-1
TGTGCCAGCAGCTTAGATGGGAGGAGGGATGAGCAGTTCTTC
CASSLDGRRDEQFF
>-|TRBD2|TRBV7-2|TRBJ2-1
TGTGCCAGCAGCTCTTACGTAGCGGGAGGCTCTAATGAGCAGTTCTTC
CASSSYVAGGSNEQFF
>many|-|TRBV9|TRBJ1-6
TGTGCCAGCAGCGTAGCAATGAGATTCAATTCACCCCTCCACTTT
CASSVAMRFNSPLHF
>many|-|TRBV9|TRBJ2-1
TGTGCCAGCAGCCCCCACCGGGGCAATGAGCAGTTCTTC
CASSPHRGNEQFF
>many|TRBD1|TRBV6-1|TRBJ2-3
TGTGCCAGCAAAAACGGACAGGGGGCCGCAGATACGCAGTATTTT
CASKNGQGAADTQYF
>few|-|TRBV9|TRBJ2-6
TGTGCCAGCAGCTATGGACAGCTACCCTCTGGGGCCAACGTCCTGACTTTC
CASSYGQLPSGANVLTF
>many|-|TRBV6-1|TRBJ2-7
TGTGCCAGCAAAAGCGCCGGACACAAGGGCGAGCAGTACTTC
CASKSAGHKGEQYF
>many|TRBD1|TRBV5-1|TRBJ1-1
TGCGCCAGCAGCACTGGGGACAGGGTGGGCACTGAAGCTTTCTTT
CASSTGDRVGTEAFF
>few|-|TRBV5-6|TRBJ1-1
TGTGCCAGCAGCTTCTTGTCAGGGAGAGACACTGAAGCTTTCTTT
CASSFLSGRDTEAFF
>many|-|TRBV28|TRBJ2-3
TGTGCCAGCAGTCTCACCGGTGGCGGGGTCAGCACAGATACGCAGTATTTT
CASSLTGGGVSTDTQYF
>-|TRBD1|TRBV28|TRBJ2-5
TGTGCCAGCAGTCTCCCGGGACAGCTCCAAGAGACCCAGTACTTC
CASSLPGQLQETQYF
>-|-|TRBV27|TRBJ1-2
TGTGCCAGCGGGCACCGGGACGTCGACTATGGCTACACCTTC
CASGHRDVDYGYTF
>many|TRBD1|TRBV29-1|TRBJ2-5
TGCAGCGCAGCCGTGGGACAGACAGAGACCCAGTACTTC
CSAAVGQTETQYF
>many|-|TRBV25-1|TRBJ1-2
TGTGCCAGCAGCGCGACCGGGGCCTATGGCTACACCTTC
CASSATGAYGYTF
>-|TRBD1|TRBV19|TRBJ2-1
TGTGCCAGTAGCAAGGGGGCTATTGAGCAGTTCTTC
CASSKGAIEQFF
>many|-|TRBV4-3|TRBJ2-3
TGCGCCAGCAGCCAAGAAACGGAGAGCACAGATACGCAGTATTTT
CASSQETESTDTQYF
>-|-|TRBV15|TRBJ1-2
TGTGCCACCAGCAGAGATAGGAACTCTAACTATGGCTACACCTTC
CATSRDRNSNYGYTF
>few|-|TRBV6-1|TRBJ2-3
TGTGCCAGCAGCCGCGACACCGTTCCATCTAGCACAGATACGCAGTATTTT
CASSRDTVPSSTDTQYF
>-|-|TRBV5-1|TRBJ1-3
TGCGCCAGCAGCTTGGCCGGGCAGACGGGAGGAAACACCATATATTTT
CASSLAGQTGGNTIYF
>many|-|TRBV6-5|TRBJ1-6
TGTGCCAGCAGTTACCGGCGGGAGCCGAATTCACCCCTCCACTTT
CASSYRREPNSPLHF
>many|-|TRBV18|TRBJ2-2
TGTGCCAGCTCACCACCAGGGAGTGACACCGGGGAGCTGTTTTTT
CASSPPGSDTGELFF
>many|-|TRBV29-1|TRBJ1-1
TGCAGCGCCGTACAGGCGATGAACACTGAAGCTTTCTTT
CSAVQAMNTEAFF
>few|-|TRBV30|TRBJ1-5
TGTGCCTGGAGTGTACGGCAGAATCAGCCCCAGCATTTT
CAWSVRQNQPQHF
>many|-|TRBV7-2|TRBJ2-7
TGTGCCAGCAGCTTACGGCGGGGTTCCTACGAGCAGTACTTC
CASSLRRGSYEQYF
>many|-|TRBV28|TRBJ1-1
TGTGCCAGCAGTTCCGAGGGACAACTAGTGAACACTGAAGCTTTCTTT
CASSSEGQLVNTEAFF
>many|-|TRBV28|TRBJ1-1
TGTGCCAGCAGTTTCAAAGGGATGTGGGACACTGAAGCTTTCTTT
CASSFKGMWDTEAFF
>-|-|TRBV4-1|TRBJ2-7
TGCGCCAGCAGCCAAGATTTTTACGGCTACGAGCAGTACTTC
CASSQDFYGYEQYF
>-|-|TRBV3-1|TRBJ2-7
TGTGCCAGCAGCGGGGGAATCTACGAGCAGTACTTC
CASSGGIYEQYF
>many|-|TRBV6-1|TRBJ2-1
TGTGCCAGCACCCTAGATACCAGCTCCTACAATGAGCAGTTCTTC
CASTLDTSSYNEQFF